This TCR beta chain was recorded in a study of fetal regulatory T cell absence and autoimmunity. Sequencing was performed with immunoSEQ multiplex PCR; in TCRdb, only in-frame clones are kept and a portion is missing. The data contain more than 85,000 clones, 60% to 80% of them singletons. The sample taken for sequencing was pancreas tissue. This TCR came from a male donor with IPEX syndrome.

The CDR3 spells CASSLIGGYEQYF. The CDR3 DNA is TGTGCCAGCAGCTTGATTGGGGGCTACGAGCAGTACTTC. The V gene is TRBV5-6, the J gene TRBJ2-7; D tentatively fits TRBD1 or TRBD2 (5 bases each). Germline CDR1 SGHDT, CDR2 YYEEEE. Between the trimmed V and J ends, which lost 1 base and 3 bases, there was a span of 8 bases. The CDR3 runs 13 residues. The variable domain in full, completed from reference TRBV5-6 and TRBJ2-7, reads DAGVTQSPTHLIKTRGQQVTLRCSPKSGHDTVSWYQQALGQGPQFIFQYYEEEERQRGNFPDRFSGHQFPNYSSELNVNALLLGDSALYLCASSLIGGYEQYFGPGTRLTVT.